One sample yielded the 5 T cell receptor beta chains listed below, sequenced in a study of T cells in Graves' hyperthyroidism and ophthalmopathy. RNA transcripts provided the source from which TCR beta CDR3 regions were amplified. With the HTBI primer set, the TCR CDR3 went through a first round of RT-PCR. TCRdb recomputed calls from the multiplex PCR reads with MiXCR, one row per CDR3 protein. Of 250,000 to 300,000 distinct CDR3 sequences in the sample, 13% to 15% were seen once. The sequenced material came from blood. Receptors were obtained from a woman in her thirties or forties with Graves' hyperthyroidism that later progressed to Graves' ophthalmopathy.

In this sample, this clonotype turned up many times. The chain has TRBV25-1 and TRBJ1-1; the D gene is possibly TRBD1 (6 bases). The CDR3 runs 13 residues. Germline V gene lookup returns CDR1 MGHDK and CDR2 SYGVNS. V was clipped by 8 bases and J by 4 bases, with 14 bases between them. CDR3 nucleotide sequence: TGTGCCAGCCGGGGGGGGGCGGGCACTGAAGCTTTCTTT. It translates to CASRGGAGTEAFF.

This clonotype has just a few counts. A much larger clone is a single base away; this may be a read error. The genes are TRBV28 and TRBJ2-7, with 7 bases identical to TRBD2. CDR3 length equals 15 residues. Germline loops: CDR1 MDHEN, CDR2 SYDVKM. The CDR3 sequence: CTSSFRPSGYYEQYF. CDR3 sequence (DNA): TGTACCAGCAGCTTCCGGCCTAGCGGTTACTACGAGCAGTACTTC.

This clonotype was picked up many times. This chain connects TRBV5-1 to TRBJ1-6, with a weak D call TRBD1 (6 bases). Trimming removed 4 bases from V and 5 bases from J, with 19 bases in between. Germline assignment: CDR1 SGHRS and CDR2 YFSETQ. CDR3 length: 17 residues. As DNA, the CDR3 is TGCGCCAGCAGCCTTACACAGGGCGTCGCGGATAATTCACCCCTCCACTTT. Translation: CASSLTQGVADNSPLHF. The full variable domain, its missing parts supplied by reference TRBV5-1 and TRBJ1-6, is KAGVTQTPRYLIKTRGQQVTLSCSPISGHRSVSWYQQTPGQGLQFLFEYFSETQRNKGNFPGRFSGRQFSNSRSEMNVSTLELGDSALYLCASSLTQGVADNSPLHFGNGTRLTVT.

The chain couples TRBV7-9 to TRBJ2-7; D is unclear. CDR3 length: 13 amino acids. Trimming pared 1 base from V and 3 bases from J, leaving 7 bases between. From germline, CDR1 is SEHNR and CDR2 FQNEAQ (reference sequence). CDR3 residues: CASSLVGVYEQYF. The CDR3 nucleotides are TGTGCCAGCAGCTTAGTTGGGGTCTACGAGCAGTACTTC.

This clonotype came up many times. The chain uses TRBV9 and TRBJ2-3; perhaps D is TRBD1 or TRBD2 (6 bases each). V gave up 4 bases and J gave up 2 bases, with 17 bases separating them. In germline, CDR1 is SGDLS, CDR2 YYNGEE. There are 16 residues in the CDR3. The CDR3 loop is CASSQGTRINTDTQYF. CDR3 DNA: TGTGCCAGCAGCCAGGGGACTCGGATTAACACAGATACGCAGTATTTT.